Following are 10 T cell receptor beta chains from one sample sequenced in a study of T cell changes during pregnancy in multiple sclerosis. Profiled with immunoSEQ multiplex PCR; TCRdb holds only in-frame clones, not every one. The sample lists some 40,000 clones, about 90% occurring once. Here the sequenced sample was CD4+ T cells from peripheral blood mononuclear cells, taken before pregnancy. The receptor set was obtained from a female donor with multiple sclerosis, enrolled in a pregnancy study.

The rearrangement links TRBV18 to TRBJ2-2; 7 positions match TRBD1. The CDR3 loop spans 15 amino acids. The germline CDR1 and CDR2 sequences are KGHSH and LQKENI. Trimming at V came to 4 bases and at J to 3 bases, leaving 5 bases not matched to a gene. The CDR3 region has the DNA TGTGCCAGCTCACGAGACAGGGTGGACACCGGGGAGCTGTTTTTT. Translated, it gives CASSRDRVDTGELFF.

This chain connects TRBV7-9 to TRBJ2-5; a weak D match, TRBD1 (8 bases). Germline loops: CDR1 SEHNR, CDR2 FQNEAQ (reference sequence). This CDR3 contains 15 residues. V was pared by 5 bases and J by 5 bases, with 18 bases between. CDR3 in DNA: TGTGCCAGCAGCCTACAGGGGGGAGGGACGGAGACCCAGTACTTC. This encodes CASSLQGGGTETQYF.

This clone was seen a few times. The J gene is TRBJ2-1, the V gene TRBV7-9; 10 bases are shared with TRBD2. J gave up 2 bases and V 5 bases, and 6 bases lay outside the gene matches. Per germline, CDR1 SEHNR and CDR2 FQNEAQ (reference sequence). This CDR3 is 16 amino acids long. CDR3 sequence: CASSLSLAGAYNEQFF. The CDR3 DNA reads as TGTGCCAGCAGCCTCTCCCTAGCGGGGGCCTACAATGAGCAGTTCTTC.

CDR3 in DNA: TGTGCCAGCAGGGGGGACAGGGGTAATCAGCCCCAGCATTTT. The encoded protein is CASRGDRGNQPQHF. This chain links TRBV2 with TRBJ1-5, with 10 bases that match TRBD1. After removal of 6 bases from V and 4 bases from J, the junction contained 3 bases not matched to a gene. Germline CDR1 is SNHLY and CDR2 is FYNNEI. This CDR3 region has 14 residues.

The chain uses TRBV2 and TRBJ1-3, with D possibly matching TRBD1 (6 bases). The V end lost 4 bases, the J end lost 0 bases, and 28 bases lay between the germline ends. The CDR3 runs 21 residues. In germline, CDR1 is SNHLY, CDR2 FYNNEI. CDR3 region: CASSGGRFKGTTKSSGNTIYF. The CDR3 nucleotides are TGTGCCAGCAGTGGGGGTAGGTTCAAGGGGACAACCAAGAGCTCTGGAAACACCATATATTTT.

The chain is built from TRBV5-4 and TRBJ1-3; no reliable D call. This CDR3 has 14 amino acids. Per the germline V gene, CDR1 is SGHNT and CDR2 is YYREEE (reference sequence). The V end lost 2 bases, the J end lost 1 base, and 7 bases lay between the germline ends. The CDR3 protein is CASSLYGSGNTIYF. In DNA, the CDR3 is TGTGCCAGCAGCTTATACGGTTCTGGAAACACCATATATTTT. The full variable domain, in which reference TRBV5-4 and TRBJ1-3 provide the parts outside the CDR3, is ETGVTQSPTHLIKTRGQQVTLRCSSQSGHNTVSWYQQALGQGPQFIFQYYREEENGRGNFPPRFSGLQFPNYSSELNVNALELDDSALYLCASSLYGSGNTIYFGEGSWLTVV.

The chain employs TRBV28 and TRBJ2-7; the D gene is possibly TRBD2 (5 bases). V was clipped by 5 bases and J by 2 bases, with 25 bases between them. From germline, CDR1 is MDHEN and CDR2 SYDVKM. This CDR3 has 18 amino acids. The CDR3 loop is CASSHGVWEPRRAYEQYF. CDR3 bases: TGTGCCAGCAGTCACGGGGTTTGGGAACCCAGAAGGGCCTACGAGCAGTACTTC. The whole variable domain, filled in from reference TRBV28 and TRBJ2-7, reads DVKVTQSSRYLVKRTGEKVFLECVQDMDHENMFWYRQDPGLGLRLIYFSYDVKMKEKGDIPEGYSVSREKKERFSLILESASTNQTSMYLCASSHGVWEPRRAYEQYFGPGTRLTVT.

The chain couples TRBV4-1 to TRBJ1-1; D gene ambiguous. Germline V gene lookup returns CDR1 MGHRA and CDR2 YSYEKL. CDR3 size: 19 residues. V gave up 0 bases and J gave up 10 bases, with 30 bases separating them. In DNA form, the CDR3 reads TGCGCCAGCAGCCAAGACGTGGGGTTGCCCTCCGGGAAGAAGGGTCGAGCTTTCTTT. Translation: CASSQDVGLPSGKKGRAFF.

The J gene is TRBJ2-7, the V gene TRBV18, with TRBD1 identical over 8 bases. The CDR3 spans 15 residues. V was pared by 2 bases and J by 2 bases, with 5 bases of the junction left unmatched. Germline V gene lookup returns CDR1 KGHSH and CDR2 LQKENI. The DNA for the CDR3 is TGTGCCAGCTCACCAATGGGACAGGCTACCTACGAGCAGTACTTC. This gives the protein CASSPMGQATYEQYF.

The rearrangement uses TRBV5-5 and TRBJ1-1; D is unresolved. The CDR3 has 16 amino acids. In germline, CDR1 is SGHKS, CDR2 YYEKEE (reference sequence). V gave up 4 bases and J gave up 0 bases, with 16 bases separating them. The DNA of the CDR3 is TGTGCCAGCAGCCCACAGAGGGTGGGCATGAACACTGAAGCTTTCTTT. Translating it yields CASSPQRVGMNTEAFF.